The 30 T cell receptor beta chains below were found in one sample sequenced in a study of blood T cell repertoires in COVID-19. Sequencing was performed with immunoSEQ multiplex PCR; in TCRdb, only in-frame clones are kept and a portion is missing. The sample includes 90,000 or so clones, 85% to 90% of them seen just once. The sequenced sample consisted of peripheral blood. The receptors here all came from an elderly woman with active or convalescent COVID-19.

The chain uses TRBV4-3 and TRBJ2-3; TRBD2 agrees at 9 bases. The length of the CDR3 is 14 residues. The germline V gene encodes CDR1 LGHNA and CDR2 YSLEER. With V trimmed by 8 bases and J by 4 bases, 7 bases remained unmatched. CDR3 in amino acids: CASGKGLAADTQYF. As DNA, the CDR3 is TGCGCCAGCGGCAAGGGACTAGCAGCAGATACGCAGTATTTT.

The chain uses TRBV14 and TRBJ1-1, with a possible D match to TRBD1 (5 bases). V dropped 4 bases and J dropped 1 base, with 7 bases sitting between them. This CDR3 spans 13 amino acids. Germline V CDR1 and CDR2: SGHDN, FVKESK. CDR3: CASSRDRNTEAFF. CDR3 DNA: TGTGCCAGCAGCCGAGACAGGAACACTGAAGCTTTCTTT.

The chain employs TRBV2 and TRBJ1-2; D is undetermined. Germline CDR1 is SNHLY and CDR2 is FYNNEI. V was cut by 0 bases and J by 5 bases, with 10 bases left in between. The CDR3 covers 14 residues. In nucleotides, the CDR3 is TGTGCCAGCAGTGAAGCGCACGGGAGGTATGGCTACACCTTC. Its translation: CASSEAHGRYGYTF.

The chain combines TRBV27 with TRBJ2-1; D is perhaps TRBD1 (6 bases). With 6 bases removed from V and 5 bases from J, the gap between germline ends came to 11 bases. CDR1 and CDR2 (germline): MNHEY, SMNVEV (reference sequence). This CDR3 contains 13 residues. Here the CDR3 DNA reads TGTGCCAGCAGGAATCAGGGGAACAATGAGCAGTTCTTC. Its translation is CASRNQGNNEQFF.

V usage is TRBV7-6 and J usage is TRBJ2-6; TRBD1 matches at 7 bases. The CDR3 loop spans 19 amino acids. Germline trimming cut 3 bases from V and 1 base from J; bases unmatched to any gene: 12. Germline assignment: CDR1 SGHVS and CDR2 FNYEAQ. The DNA of the CDR3 is TGTGCCAGCAGCTTGTTCTCACCCAAGACAGGGTCTGGGGCCAACGTCCTGACTTTC. It is translated as CASSLFSPKTGSGANVLTF. The entire variable domain, with the rest obtained from reference TRBV7-6 and TRBJ2-6, is as follows: GAGVSQSPRYKVTKRGQDVALRCDPISGHVSLYWYRQALGQGPEFLTYFNYEAQQDKSGLPNDRFSAERPEGSISTLTIQRTEQRDSAMYRCASSLFSPKTGSGANVLTFGAGSRLTVL.

This clone has only one observation. The chain links TRBV9 to TRBJ2-7; D uncertain. V was cut by 4 bases and J by 0 bases, with 8 bases left in between. This CDR3 spans 13 amino acids. The germline gives CDR1 SGDLS, CDR2 YYNGEE. CDR3 sequence (DNA): TGTGCCAGCAGCCCGAGGAGCTCCTACGAGCAGTACTTC. Encoded protein: CASSPRSSYEQYF.

This clone is a singleton in its sample. The chain combines TRBV6-4 with TRBJ1-2, with TRBD1 matching over 9 bases. CDR1 and CDR2 (germline): MRHNA, SNTAGT. Trimming cost V 6 bases and J 7 bases; bases outside gene matches: 6. The CDR3 is 13 residues long. The CDR3 DNA is TGTGCCAGCAGCGCCGGGACAGGGTCTGGCTACACCTTC. Residues: CASSAGTGSGYTF.

This rearrangement joins TRBV18 to TRBJ2-3; 8 nucleotides match TRBD2. Germline V gene data show CDR1 as KGHSH and CDR2 as LQKENI. V dropped 2 bases and J dropped 15; count of bases not matched to a gene: 16. The CDR3 length is 15 residues. For the CDR3, the DNA is TGTGCCAGCTCACCAAGCGGGAGTTGGGATGCCTCCGTATATTTT. Translation gives CASSPSGSWDASVYF. Supplemented by reference TRBV18 and TRBJ2-3, the full variable domain reads NAGVMQNPRHLVRRRGQEARLRCSPMKGHSHVYWYRQLPEEGLKFMVYLQKENIIDESGMPKERFSAEFPKEGPSILRIQQVVRGDSAAYFCASSPSGSWDASVYFGPGTRLTVL.

V gene TRBV29-1 combines with J gene TRBJ1-2; D remains unclear. The CDR3 spans 13 residues. V was trimmed by 4 bases and J by 1 base, leaving 10 bases between them. CDR1 and CDR2 from the germline V gene are SQVTM and ANQGSEA. DNA for the CDR3: TGCAGCGTTGTACATCCCGTTAACTATGGCTACACCTTC. This translates into CSVVHPVNYGYTF.

The rearrangement joins TRBV6-5 to TRBJ2-7, with 8 bases lining up with TRBD1. The CDR3 is 15 residues long. V dropped 6 bases and J dropped 0; count of bases not matched to a gene: 7. The germline V gene has CDR1 MNHEY and CDR2 SVGAGI. The CDR3 here is CASRSETGDSYEQYF. CDR3 nucleotides: TGTGCCAGCAGATCTGAGACAGGGGACTCCTACGAGCAGTACTTC.

This chain links TRBV28 with TRBJ1-1; no firm D call. Trimming shortened V by 1 base and J by 1 base, and 10 bases separated the two germline ends. The CDR3 spans 15 residues. Germline CDR1 MDHEN, CDR2 SYDVKM. CDR3 DNA sequence: TGTGCCAGCAGTTTATTAATCGGTTCGAACACTGAAGCTTTCTTT. Amino acids: CASSLLIGSNTEAFF. Full variable domain (rest looked up from reference TRBV28 and TRBJ1-1): DVKVTQSSRYLVKRTGEKVFLECVQDMDHENMFWYRQDPGLGLRLIYFSYDVKMKEKGDIPEGYSVSREKKERFSLILESASTNQTSMYLCASSLLIGSNTEAFFGQGTRLTVV.

The chain employs TRBV19 and TRBJ2-1, with 10 bases matching TRBD1. Trimming removed 6 bases from V and 12 bases from J; junction bases left unmatched: 11. The germline gives CDR1 LNHDA, CDR2 SQIVND (reference sequence). The CDR3 contains 14 residues. This CDR3 reads CASSPRDRGTLQFF. In DNA, the CDR3 is TGTGCCAGTAGCCCCCGGGACAGGGGAACGTTGCAGTTCTTC.

The CDR3 region is CASSPQGTGINEQYF. The CDR3 DNA is TGTGCCAGCAGCCCACAAGGGACAGGGATCAACGAGCAGTACTTC. V usage is TRBV7-2 and J usage is TRBJ2-7; the match to TRBD1 covers 9 bases. Germline assignment: CDR1 SGHTA and CDR2 FQGNSA. The CDR3 length is 15 residues. Unmatched junction bases numbered 10, after V lost 5 bases and J lost 5 bases.

The chain couples TRBV5-1 to TRBJ2-1; TRBD2 matches at 16 bases. Germline lookup yields CDR1 SGHRS and CDR2 YFSETQ. V gave up 4 bases and J gave up 8 bases; unmatched junction bases: 6. The CDR3 is made up of 16 amino acids. The CDR3 is CASSGGLAGGRDEQFF. CDR3 DNA: TGCGCCAGCAGCGGGGGACTAGCGGGAGGGAGGGATGAGCAGTTCTTC.

The chain uses TRBV28 and TRBJ2-3; 8 nucleotides match TRBD2. Germline V CDR1 and CDR2: MDHEN, SYDVKM. The CDR3 is made up of 14 amino acids. Trimming took 8 bases from V and 3 from J; bases not matched to a gene: 7. Here the CDR3 reads CASQGSGSTDTQYF. CDR3 bases: TGTGCCAGCCAGGGGAGCGGGAGTACAGATACGCAGTATTTT.

The rearrangement links TRBV5-1 to TRBJ1-1; D gene unclear. V lost 0 bases and J 10 bases, leaving 16 bases between the germline ends. This CDR3 comprises 14 residues. Germline CDR1 reads SGHRS; CDR2 reads YFSETQ. The CDR3 bases are TGCGCCAGCAGCTTGGGCGGTGCAGAGGCCGGAGCTTTCTTT. Translation gives CASSLGGAEAGAFF.

This chain joins TRBV4-3 and TRBJ2-3; TRBD2 agrees at 11 bases. Germline V lookup: CDR1 LGHNA, CDR2 YSLEER. V gave up 1 base and J gave up 6 bases; unmatched junction bases: 6. The CDR3 is 16 residues long. CDR3 coding DNA: TGCGCCAGCAGCCAAGGGGCTAGCGGGAGGAGTGATACGCAGTATTTT. The encoded protein is CASSQGASGRSDTQYF.

The chain combines TRBV5-1 with TRBJ2-1; 9 nucleotides agree with TRBD2. J gave up 7 bases and V 0 bases, and 8 bases lay outside the gene matches. Germline CDR1 and CDR2: SGHRS and YFSETQ. The CDR3 is 16 amino acids. The DNA for the CDR3 is TGCGCCAGCAGCTTGGCCCCGTTTAGCGGGAGTAATGAGCAGTTCTTC. Residues: CASSLAPFSGSNEQFF.

This chain links TRBV7-2 with TRBJ1-1, with D possibly TRBD1 on 5 matching bases. In germline, CDR1 is SGHTA, CDR2 FQGNSA. V was cut by 1 base and J by 8 bases, with 14 bases left in between. This CDR3 comprises 14 residues. The CDR3 sequence: CASSLEGATVEAFF. CDR3 coding DNA: TGTGCCAGCAGCTTAGAAGGGGCGACAGTAGAAGCTTTCTTT. The full variable domain, with the rest looked up from reference TRBV7-2 and TRBJ1-1, is GAGVSQSPSNKVTEKGKDVELRCDPISGHTALYWYRQSLGQGLEFLIYFQGNSAPDKSGLPSDRFSAERTGGSVSTLTIQRTQQEDSAVYLCASSLEGATVEAFFGQGTRLTVV.

The rearrangement links TRBV5-4 to TRBJ2-5; 8 bases align to TRBD1. This CDR3 is 16 amino acids long. J gave up 9 bases and V 0 bases, and 13 bases lay outside the gene matches. Germline V gives CDR1 SGHNT, CDR2 YYREEE (reference sequence). The CDR3 region is CASSLDSGQARVPQYF. In DNA, the CDR3 is TGTGCCAGCAGCTTGGATTCGGGACAGGCACGAGTGCCCCAGTACTTC.

The V and J genes are TRBV7-2 and TRBJ2-7; 8 positions agree with TRBD1. J was trimmed by 2 bases and V by 2 bases; bases with no gene match: 5. There are 15 residues in the CDR3. Germline CDR1 and CDR2: SGHTA and FQGNSA. The CDR3 coding sequence is TGTGCCAGCAGCTTATCGCGACAGGGGCCCTACGAGCAGTACTTC. This translates into CASSLSRQGPYEQYF.

The chain employs TRBV28 and TRBJ2-7, with TRBD1 matching over 11 bases. The germline V gene encodes CDR1 MDHEN and CDR2 SYDVKM. This CDR3 spans 15 amino acids. The V and J ends lost 7 bases and 0 bases, in that order; junction bases with no gene match: 5. The CDR3 protein is CASTAGTGGSYEQYF. As DNA, the CDR3 is TGTGCCAGCACTGCCGGGACAGGGGGCTCCTACGAGCAGTACTTC.

The chain employs TRBV5-1 and TRBJ2-1; 11 bases are shared with TRBD1. This CDR3 contains 16 residues. From germline, CDR1 is SGHRS and CDR2 YFSETQ. Germline trimming cut 4 bases from V and 3 bases from J; bases unmatched to any gene: 6. The CDR3 is CASSQSGQGVYNEQFF. CDR3 coding DNA: TGCGCCAGCAGCCAGTCGGGACAGGGGGTCTACAATGAGCAGTTCTTC.

The chain is built from TRBV28 and TRBJ1-2; D possibly corresponds to TRBD1 (6 bases). The CDR3 has 13 residues. V was trimmed by 5 bases and J by 4 bases, leaving 11 bases between them. The germline gives CDR1 MDHEN, CDR2 SYDVKM. The CDR3 reads CASSPRQVYGYTF. The CDR3 DNA follows: TGTGCCAGCAGTCCTCGACAGGTCTATGGCTACACCTTC.

The CDR3 coding sequence is TGTGCCAGCAGTATGAAAGACAGAACGGAGCTGTTTTTT. Its protein is CASSMKDRTELFF. The rearrangement uses TRBV12-3 or TRBV12-4 and TRBJ2-2; TRBD1 is a possible D gene (5 bases). V was cut by 5 bases and J by 10 bases, with 14 bases left in between. The CDR3 consists of 13 residues.

This chain joins TRBV18 and TRBJ1-5, with D uncertain. The CDR3 spans 16 residues. Germline CDR1 reads KGHSH; CDR2 reads LQKENI. The ends were cut back, 1 base at V and 1 base at J, with 11 bases in the middle. In DNA, the CDR3 is TGTGCCAGCTCACCACAACCGGGGATAAGCAATCAGCCCCAGCATTTT. Translated: CASSPQPGISNQPQHF.

The chain links TRBV30 to TRBJ2-6; 8 positions agree with TRBD1. Germline V CDR1 and CDR2: GTSNPN, SVGIG (reference sequence). V shed 5 bases, J shed 1 base, and the junction held 13 bases outside the gene matches. The CDR3 extends over 18 amino acids. CDR3 nucleotides: TGTGCCTGGGGCGCACCCGGGACAGGCTATTCTGGGGCCAACGTCCTGACTTTC. Encoded protein: CAWGAPGTGYSGANVLTF.

The chain has TRBV28 and TRBJ2-1, with D unresolved. CDR1 is MDHEN, CDR2 SYDVKM, per germline. CDR3 size: 15 residues. Deletions cut 6 bases from V and 0 bases from J, with 12 bases between. The CDR3 sequence is CASSTTPSSYNEQFF. In nucleotides, the CDR3 is TGTGCCAGCAGCACCACACCCAGCTCCTACAATGAGCAGTTCTTC.

This sequence joins TRBV5-4 and TRBJ2-1; 7 nucleotides match TRBD2. The CDR3 is made up of 16 amino acids. Per the germline V gene, CDR1 is SGHNT and CDR2 is YYREEE (reference sequence). V trimming: 0 bases; J trimming: 3 bases; junction bases outside the gene matches: 6. CDR3 residues: CASSLGGASGYNEQFF. DNA of the CDR3: TGTGCCAGCAGCTTGGGTGGGGCTAGCGGCTACAATGAGCAGTTCTTC.

The chain carries TRBV3-1 (or the pseudogene TRBV3-2) and TRBJ1-2; 8 nucleotides agree with TRBD1. The CDR3 extends over 15 amino acids. The ends lost 1 base at V and 5 bases at J; junction bases unmatched: 6. The germline V gene encodes CDR1 LGHDT and CDR2 YNNKEL (reference sequence). CDR3: CASSQGVRDRYGYTF. The CDR3 DNA follows: TGTGCCAGCAGCCAAGGGGTCCGGGACAGGTATGGCTACACCTTC.